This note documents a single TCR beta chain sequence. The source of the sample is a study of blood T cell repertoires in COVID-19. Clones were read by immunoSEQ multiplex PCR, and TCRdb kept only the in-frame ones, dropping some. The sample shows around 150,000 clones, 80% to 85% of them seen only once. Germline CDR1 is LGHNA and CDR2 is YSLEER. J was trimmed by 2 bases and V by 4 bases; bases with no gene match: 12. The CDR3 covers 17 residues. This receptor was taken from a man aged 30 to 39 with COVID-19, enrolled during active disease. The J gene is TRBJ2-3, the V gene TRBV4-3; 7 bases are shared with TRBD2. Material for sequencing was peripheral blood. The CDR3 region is CASSRQAGRRDTDTQYF. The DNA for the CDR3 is TGCGCCAGCAGCCGCCAAGCCGGGAGGAGAGACACAGATACGCAGTATTTT.